This T cell receptor (beta chain) was recorded in a study of CD8+ T cells in alopecia areata. It was cDNA, reverse transcribed from extracted RNA, that served as the sequencing template. The protocol was immunoSEQ multiplex PCR, while the TCRdb copy is restricted to in-frame clones and leaves out a portion. This repertoire shows a few hundred thousand clones, roughly 40% found once; its top ten account for approximately 2.9%. Turning to this clone: The antigen is not known.

The CDR3 loop spans 13 amino acids. After removal of 6 bases from V and 2 bases from J, the junction contained 3 bases not matched to a gene. Germline V CDR1 and CDR2: LNHDA, SQIVND (reference sequence). General study results and limits: For patients receiving tofacitinib, scalp clonality and expanded CD8+ clones among the top 100 significantly decreased. Throughout tofacitinib, many expanded lesional clones continued to persist in scalp and blood.

Treatment meaning: oral pan-JAK inhibitor, 5-10 mg twice daily. Individuals with alopecia areata gave both lesional scalp punch biopsies and peripheral blood for collection. The TCR sequence derives from a human donor with alopecia areata. The V gene is TRBV19, the J gene TRBJ2-7, with 8 bases lining up with TRBD1. The specimen was CD4+ T cells sorted from blood, collected between weeks 36 and 40, from a patient treated with tofacitinib. In nucleotides, the CDR3 is TGTGCCAGTAGGCGACAGGGGACCTACGAGCAGTACTTC. This codes for CASRRQGTYEQYF.